One and the same sample provided the 20 T cell receptor beta chains below, sequenced in a study of Ad26.COV2.S vaccination and SARS-CoV-2 variants. Here immunoSEQ multiplex PCR was the method, and the copy in TCRdb shows in-frame clones only, minus some. The table includes approximately 300,000 clones, about 86% detected once. Documented treatment: some 20 received Ad26.COV2.S at low or high dose, single or two shots; 5 received placebo; per-sample allocation not given. Sampling was performed 63 days after the first vaccine or placebo injection. The specimen comprised peripheral blood, sampled in a trial of Ad26.COV2.S vaccine versus placebo. These receptors originate from a person between 18 and 65 years old who received the Ad26.COV2.S COVID-19 vaccine or a placebo.

V and J are TRBV10-3 and TRBJ1-4, with no clear D. Germline lookup yields CDR1 ENHRY and CDR2 SYGVKD. This CDR3 comprises 12 residues. The V end lost 2 bases, the J end lost 4 bases, and 2 bases lay between the germline ends. The CDR3 bases are TGTGCCATCAGTGAGATTAATGAAAAACTGTTTTTT. It translates to CAISEINEKLFF.

The rearrangement uses TRBV3-1 (or the pseudogene TRBV3-2) and TRBJ1-2, with 9 bases aligning to TRBD1. This CDR3 contains 16 residues. Germline V lookup: CDR1 LGHDT, CDR2 YNNKEL (reference sequence). Trimming took 3 bases from V and 3 from J; bases not matched to a gene: 8. CDR3 nucleotides: TGTGCCAGCAGCCATCTTTGGGACAGGGAGTACTATGGCTACACCTTC. Encoded protein: CASSHLWDREYYGYTF.

The J gene is TRBJ1-5, the V gene TRBV23-1, with 9 bases that match TRBD1. TRBV23-1 carries the ORF label, with uncertain function. The CDR3 is 17 amino acids. Trimming cost V 2 bases and J 5 bases; bases outside gene matches: 10. As DNA, the CDR3 is TGCGCCAGCAGTCAAATCGGGGACAGGGTAGGATATCAGCCCCAGCATTTT. Protein product: CASSQIGDRVGYQPQHF.

The rearrangement uses TRBV25-1 and TRBJ1-6; no definite D call. Germline-derived CDR1 and CDR2 are MGHDK and SYGVNS. The CDR3 extends over 14 amino acids. Trimming left V 2 bases short and J 8 bases short, with 10 bases between. The CDR3 protein is CASSEQGVYSPLHF. The DNA for the CDR3 is TGTGCCAGCAGTGAACAAGGTGTCTATTCACCCCTCCACTTT.

The rearrangement joins TRBV19 to TRBJ1-5; no definite D call. This CDR3 region has 13 residues. V lost 6 bases and J lost 7, with 13 bases in between. The germline V gene encodes CDR1 LNHDA and CDR2 SQIVND (reference sequence). The CDR3 sequence: CASSNPGLQPQHF. CDR3 coding DNA: TGTGCCAGTAGCAACCCGGGTTTACAGCCCCAGCATTTT.

DNA of the CDR3: TGCGCCAGCAGCCAGGACAGGGGTGACCAGCCCCAGCATTTT. Encoded protein: CASSQDRGDQPQHF. V and J are TRBV4-3 and TRBJ1-5; 9 bases match TRBD1. CDR3 length: 14 residues. The V gene's germline CDR1 is LGHNA and CDR2 YSLEER. V trimming: 3 bases; J trimming: 7 bases; junction bases outside the gene matches: 4.

This chain joins TRBV6-5 and TRBJ1-3; D not certain. This CDR3 region has 14 residues. Trimming shortened V by 10 bases and J by 0 bases, and 13 bases separated the two germline ends. The V gene's germline CDR1 is MNHEY and CDR2 SVGAGI. Here the CDR3 reads CATDKMSSGNTIYF. The CDR3, as DNA: TGTGCCACCGACAAGATGAGCTCTGGAAACACCATATATTTT.

V is TRBV7-8 and J is TRBJ1-2; the match to TRBD1 covers 9 bases. CDR1 is SGHVS, CDR2 FQNEAQ, per germline. Trimming took 1 base from V and 8 from J; bases not matched to a gene: 5. There are 14 residues in the CDR3. The chain's CDR3 is CASSLDRGQGGYTF. The CDR3 region has the DNA TGTGCCAGCAGCTTAGACAGGGGGCAGGGAGGCTACACCTTC.

The rearrangement uses TRBV7-2 and TRBJ2-5; TRBD1 matches 10 bases. This CDR3 is built from 15 residues. CDR1 and CDR2 (germline): SGHTA, FQGNSA. Trimming took 4 bases from V and 5 from J; bases not matched to a gene: 7. CDR3 in amino acids: CASSSYDRGRETQYF. The CDR3 DNA is TGTGCCAGCAGCTCCTACGACAGGGGGCGGGAGACCCAGTACTTC. The full variable domain, rest sourced from reference TRBV7-2 and TRBJ2-5, is GAGVSQSPSNKVTEKGKDVELRCDPISGHTALYWYRQSLGQGLEFLIYFQGNSAPDKSGLPSDRFSAERTGGSVSTLTIQRTQQEDSAVYLCASSSYDRGRETQYFGPGTRLLVL.

The table lists this clone with a count of one. The chain employs TRBV5-1 and TRBJ1-1, with TRBD1 matching over 7 bases. V lost 0 bases to trimming and J lost 1 base; unmatched junction nucleotides: 3. The V gene's germline CDR1 is SGHRS and CDR2 YFSETQ. There are 15 residues in the CDR3. The CDR3: CASSLEGGKNTEAFF. As DNA, the CDR3 is TGCGCCAGCAGCTTGGAAGGGGGCAAGAACACTGAAGCTTTCTTT. The full variable domain, rest sourced from reference TRBV5-1 and TRBJ1-1, is KAGVTQTPRYLIKTRGQQVTLSCSPISGHRSVSWYQQTPGQGLQFLFEYFSETQRNKGNFPGRFSGRQFSNSRSEMNVSTLELGDSALYLCASSLEGGKNTEAFFGQGTRLTVV.

This clone was picked up a small number of times. V is TRBV12-3 or TRBV12-4 and J is TRBJ2-1; D unresolved. The CDR3 has 12 residues. With 6 bases removed from V and 7 bases from J, the gap between germline ends came to 10 bases. CDR3 amino acids: CASRFLGNEQFF. In DNA, the CDR3 is TGTGCCAGCAGGTTTCTAGGGAATGAGCAGTTCTTC.

V is TRBV10-3 and J is TRBJ2-3; D is unclear. CDR1 and CDR2 from the germline V gene are ENHRY and SYGVKD. The V and J ends lost 6 bases and 2 bases respectively, with 12 bases between them. The CDR3 totals 14 residues. Written as DNA, the CDR3 is TGTGCCATCAGCCCCTTGGCCAACACAGATACGCAGTATTTT. It translates to CAISPLANTDTQYF.

The chain is built from TRBV19 and TRBJ2-7; 8 bases agree with TRBD1. CDR1 is LNHDA and CDR2 is SQIVND in the germline V gene (reference sequence). This CDR3 region has 14 residues. V lost 11 bases, J lost 6 bases, and 15 bases stayed unmatched. CDR3 in amino acids: CASTPGGGLSEQYF. The CDR3 DNA sequence: TGTGCCTCCACCCCAGGGGGCGGGTTAAGCGAGCAGTACTTC.

The chain links TRBV3-1 (or the pseudogene TRBV3-2) to TRBJ1-3, with a weak D call TRBD1 (5 bases). Germline CDR1 and CDR2: LGHDT and YNNKEL (reference sequence). V dropped 1 base and J dropped 1 base, with 20 bases sitting between them. The length of the CDR3 is 19 residues. CDR3 in amino acids: CASSQGGSGLAGSGNTIYF. In DNA form, the CDR3 reads TGTGCCAGCAGCCAAGGGGGGTCCGGGCTGGCGGGTTCTGGAAACACCATATATTTT.

The chain couples TRBV12-3 or TRBV12-4 to TRBJ1-4, with a tentative D call TRBD1 (5 bases). Trimming stripped 6 bases from V and 14 bases from J, with 13 bases between. The CDR3 is 11 amino acids. CDR3 sequence reads: CASSPPGRLFF. The CDR3 bases are TGTGCCAGCAGCCCACCGGGACGGCTGTTTTTT.

This sequence joins TRBV6-1 and TRBJ2-6; D may be TRBD1 or TRBD2 (6 bases each). Germline V lookup: CDR1 MNHNS, CDR2 SASEGT. CDR3 length: 18 amino acids. Between the trimmed V and J ends, which lost 0 bases and 0 bases, there was a span of 12 bases. CDR3 in amino acids: CASSEADGGLSGANVLTF. In DNA, the CDR3 is TGTGCCAGCAGTGAAGCGGATGGGGGGCTCTCTGGGGCCAACGTCCTGACTTTC.

V and J are TRBV6-5 and TRBJ1-1; D perhaps matches TRBD1 (6 bases). The V gene lost 2 bases and the J gene lost 2 bases, with 12 bases spanning the gap. Per the germline V gene, CDR1 is MNHEY and CDR2 is SVGAGI. The CDR3 contains 15 residues. Here the CDR3 DNA reads TGTGCCAGCAGTTACAATAGGGACACTAACACTGAAGCTTTCTTT. Protein: CASSYNRDTNTEAFF.

The table lists this clone with a few counts. J is TRBJ2-7 and V is TRBV6-5; no definite D call. CDR3 length: 11 residues. CDR1 and CDR2 from the germline V gene are MNHEY and SVGAGI. V was pared by 6 bases and J by 2 bases, with 5 bases between. In nucleotides, the CDR3 is TGTGCCAGCAGGCGAGCCTACGAGCAGTACTTC. Translating it yields CASRRAYEQYF.

The chain recombines TRBV11-3 with TRBJ1-1, with no clear D. The germline V gene encodes CDR1 SGHNT and CDR2 YENEEA. The V gene lost 0 bases and the J gene lost 0 bases, with 5 bases spanning the gap. The length of the CDR3 is 14 residues. The CDR3 bases are TGTGCCAGCAGCTTAGACAGCCTGAACACTGAAGCTTTCTTT. This gives the protein CASSLDSLNTEAFF. The whole variable domain, filled in from reference TRBV11-3 and TRBJ1-1, reads EAGVVQSPRYKIIEKKQPVAFWCNPISGHNTLYWYLQNLGQGPELLIRYENEEAVDDSQLPKDRFSAERLKGVDSTLKIQPAELGDSAVYLCASSLDSLNTEAFFGQGTRLTVV.

This clone was seen a handful of times. This CDR3 is CASSPGSDYGYTF. Written as DNA, the CDR3 is TGTGCCAGCTCACCCGGGTCCGACTATGGCTACACCTTC. The rearrangement joins TRBV18 to TRBJ1-2; D is unclear. Looked up from germline, CDR1 is KGHSH and CDR2 is LQKENI. Trimming removed 3 bases from V and 3 bases from J, with 8 bases in between. This CDR3 region has 13 residues.